The present T cell receptor beta chain was sequenced within a study of shared clonotypes between healthy human individuals (dated by TCRdb to the early 2020s). Turning to the overall study: A couple of women and a few men aged 18 to 49 years were included in the cohort. To increase sequencing depth and limit assay-specific biases, TCR repertoire library preparation and sequencing were carried out by different laboratories using diverse techniques. Leukapheresis yielded between about 0.85 and 10 billion PBMCs per donor. Blood TCR repertoires of four to six healthy adults were deeply sequenced to estimate repertoire size and the extent of clonotype sharing between individuals. Per donor, three plates each were used for CD4 naive and CD4 memory, two for CD8 naive, and one for CD8 memory. Results the study describes overall, beyond this receptor: Larger estimated clonotype richness was generally found for naive subsets than for memory subsets. The small number of donors limited the genetic and exposure-history diversity represented. Only blood was sampled, and tissue TCR repertoires likely differ from those in blood. Across four donors, 5% to 6% of naive CD4, around 3.5% of naive CD8, around 2.5% of memory CD4, and approximately 0.4% of memory CD8 clonotypes were shared. Based on pairwise subsampling, the degree of clonotype sharing among donors was expected to be affected by sequencing depth. Incomplete sequencing was indicated by rarefaction of sorted-subset datasets, despite the large sequencing depth. Compared with non-shared clonotypes, clonotypes shared by all four sorted-subset donors had higher generation probabilities.

The donors were healthy, HIV-negative adults who had no recently reported acute infections or vaccinations. Every donor was a Caucasian adult living in Nashville, Tennessee, USA. CD8 memory samples were composed of magnetically selected CD45RO+ cells combined with CCR7-negative CD45RA+ effector memory (TemRA) cells. After blood collection by leukapheresis, PBMCs were isolated using Ficoll-Histopaque density gradient centrifugation and then cryopreserved in the vapor phase of liquid nitrogen. Analytical flow cytometry was used to check the purity and quantity of every magnetically sorted T cell population. From each sorted fraction, genomic DNA was isolated and quantified by UV absorbance on a Nanodrop 2000c. The cysteine opens and the phenylalanine closes a CDR3 of 18 amino acids. The only DNA kept is the CDR3, 54 bases in frame from the first base. V was cut back by 4 bases and J by 6 bases, leaving a gap of 24 bases between them. CDR1 SEHNR and CDR2 FQNEAQ are derived from the germline V gene (reference sequence).

About this clone itself: No cognate antigen has been identified for it. Base qualities are not provided; no much larger clone lies one nucleotide away.

Using the deep immunoSEQ assay, TCR CDR3 regions were amplified from genomic DNA by multiplex PCR. Extracted genomic DNA from each cell subset was spread evenly across all wells of several immunoSEQ 96-well plates, with each plate serving as a replicate. For sorted subsets, approximately 0.2 ug of genomic DNA, equivalent to around 30,000 T cell genomes, went into each replicate PCR. Purified libraries were measured with a Qubit 3.0 fluorometer, size-checked on a Bioanalyzer 2100, and measured again with the KAPA Library Quantification kit. Every immunoSEQ 96-well plate was sequenced on a separate single-read 150-cycle Illumina NextSeq 550 flow cell. In the source study's methods: Because only junctional sequences without quality scores were contained in the immunoSEQ output, filtering matching that applied to full-length reads could not be performed. Sequences were annotated with PyIR, a Python wrapper for IgBLAST v1.9, using IMGT germline references to assign V/J genes and CDR3. Reads were filtered out if the reads had weak V/J assignments (E-value above 1e-6), no CDR3, stop codons, out-of-frame junctions, or ambiguous translated residues. V3J clonotypes were defined by identical inferred V gene, J gene, and CDR3 amino acid sequence. To compute the percentage overlap between repertoires, the number of shared unique clonotypes was divided by the size of the smaller repertoire. Richness of each repertoire was evaluated using RTK rarefaction, the Chao1 estimator, and Recon v2.1 estimates of unobserved clonotypes. For all TCRbeta clonotypes obtained by the gDNA method from a handful of donors, generation probabilities were computed with OLGA. The table was pulled from immuneACCESS by TCRdb, which kept in-frame rearrangements only. Such tables lose some clones; where checked, under half of the loss comes from unresolved V genes, and the rest has no known cause. The DNA was the basis for D and trimming; V, J and clone size are from that table. Within this sample are approximately 710,000 clones, with roughly 88% of them counted one time only. The ten largest clones take up about 34% of the sample.

The V and J genes are TRBV7-9 and TRBJ1-4, with a weak D call of TRBD1 (5 bases match). The clonotype was recovered from a man aged 18-30 years in good health. Some clones in this sample may be carry-over from other donors' samples. The sample consisted of memory CD8+ T cells from PBMCs. The meaning of the sample's cell subset or site label: CD45RO+ cells pooled with CCR7-negative TemRA cells. The DNA sequence is TGTGCCAGCAGCTCTCCTCTCGAGTTGGGGGAATCTCATGAAAAACTGTTTTTT. This sequence encodes CASSSPLELGESHEKLFF.